This T cell receptor beta chain was captured by sequencing in a study of identical twins. Notes on the study in general: Invariant MAIT and iNKT cells may have partly biased zero-insertion analyses.

The CDR3 is 15 amino acids. Losses at the gene ends were 5 bases for V and 4 bases for J; bases not matched to a gene: 6. Each CDR3 protein gets one entry after TCRdb re-called the 5' RACE reads with MiXCR. This sample has around 490,000 distinct CDR3 sequences, with about 16% found just once. The table lists this clonotype with many counts. No antigen is known for it. The data were also submitted as part of a second study, on yellow fever vaccine responses in identical twins.

The chain uses TRBV12-3 or TRBV12-4 and TRBJ2-1; TRBD2 agrees at 9 bases. The sequenced sample consisted of CD4+ T cells sorted from blood. The TCR originated in a woman younger than 35 in good health. The CDR3 DNA reads as TGTGCCAGCAGTGTGGGACTAGCACATTACAATGAGCAGTTCTTC. It specifies CASSVGLAHYNEQFF.